Shown below are 29 T cell receptor beta chains from a single sample sequenced in a study of blood T cell repertoires in COVID-19. Generated by immunoSEQ multiplex PCR, the TCRdb table keeps only in-frame clones and is missing some. In the table there are around 310,000 clones, around 90% of which are singletons. The sequencing input was peripheral blood. The receptors shown here come from a woman in her twenties or thirties with COVID-19, enrolled during active disease.

To note about this clone: This sample includes further DNA sequences coding for the same CDR3. The chain uses TRBV5-1 and TRBJ1-3; TRBD1 aligns across 7 bases. The CDR3 sequence is 14 residues long. Germline V CDR1 and CDR2: SGHRS, YFSETQ. The trim removed 4 bases at V and 3 bases at J, leaving 4 bases unmatched. DNA for the CDR3: TGCGCCAGCAGCCTGACAGGGTATGGAAACACCATATATTTT. Translation: CASSLTGYGNTIYF.

This chain uses TRBV28 with TRBJ1-1; D uncertain. V shed 6 bases and J shed 1 base, with 9 bases lying between them. Germline-derived CDR1 and CDR2 are MDHEN and SYDVKM. The CDR3 has 13 amino acids. CDR3 sequence (DNA): TGTGCCAGCAGCCAACAGCCGAACACTGAAGCTTTCTTT. Translating gives CASSQQPNTEAFF.

J is TRBJ2-7 and V is TRBV6-5, with D tentatively TRBD2 (5 bases). V gave up 0 bases and J gave up 2 bases, with 14 bases separating them. The CDR3 is made up of 16 amino acids. Germline-derived CDR1 and CDR2 are MNHEY and SVGAGI. The CDR3: CASSYSRAVRTYEQYF. The CDR3 coding sequence is TGTGCCAGCAGTTACTCGCGGGCAGTACGGACCTACGAGCAGTACTTC.

V is TRBV5-1 and J is TRBJ1-1; 11 bases fit TRBD1. The V and J ends lost 0 bases and 4 bases, in that order; junction bases with no gene match: 5. The length of the CDR3 is 16 residues. Per germline, CDR1 SGHRS and CDR2 YFSETQ. The CDR3 here is CASSLGGQGATTEAFF. The CDR3 DNA reads as TGCGCCAGCAGCTTGGGAGGACAGGGGGCGACCACTGAAGCTTTCTTT.

In regard to this clone: Other nucleotide sequences in the sample specify the same CDR3. The V call is TRBV7-9, the J call TRBJ2-7, with a tentative D call TRBD1 (6 bases). The CDR3 extends over 12 amino acids. Germline V gene sequence: CDR1 SEHNR, CDR2 FQNEAQ (reference sequence). V lost 3 bases, J lost 4 bases, and 7 bases lay in between. The chain's CDR3 is CASSFTGYEQYF. DNA of the CDR3: TGTGCCAGCAGCTTCACAGGGTACGAGCAGTACTTC.

This clone was seen just once. This rearrangement joins TRBV25-1 to TRBJ2-1; D remains ambiguous. This CDR3 contains 15 residues. Germline CDR1 MGHDK, CDR2 SYGVNS. V lost 2 bases to trimming and J lost 2 bases, with 10 bases between them. This chain's CDR3 is CASSEGQYPYNEQFF. In DNA form, the CDR3 reads TGTGCCAGCAGTGAAGGTCAGTACCCCTACAATGAGCAGTTCTTC. Full variable domain (rest looked up from reference TRBV25-1 and TRBJ2-1): EADIYQTPRYLVIGTGKKITLECSQTMGHDKMYWYQQDPGMELHLIHYSYGVNSTEKGDLSSESTVSRIRTEHFPLTLESARPSHTSQYLCASSEGQYPYNEQFFGPGTRLTVL.

The gene calls are TRBV27 and TRBJ2-7, with D tentatively TRBD2 (6 bases). Trimming cost V 5 bases and J 2 bases, with 16 bases left between them. The CDR3 runs 15 residues. Germline V gene lookup returns CDR1 MNHEY and CDR2 SMNVEV (reference sequence). For the CDR3, the DNA is TGTGCCAGCAGTCCCCTCGCGGGACGCGCCTACGAGCAGTACTTC. Protein: CASSPLAGRAYEQYF.

The chain joins TRBV5-1 to TRBJ1-2; TRBD1 might be the D (6 bases). The V gene lost 4 bases and the J gene lost 3 bases, with 10 bases spanning the gap. The CDR3 covers 13 residues. Per the germline V gene, CDR1 is SGHRS and CDR2 is YFSETQ. Written as DNA, the CDR3 is TGCGCCAGCAGCCTCTACAGGGACTATGGCTACACCTTC. This gives the protein CASSLYRDYGYTF.

The chain uses TRBV19 and TRBJ1-4, with a weak D call TRBD1 (5 bases). The germline V and J ends were trimmed by 7 bases and 6 bases, with 18 bases remaining between them. Germline V CDR1 and CDR2: LNHDA, SQIVND (reference sequence). This CDR3 has 15 amino acids. In nucleotides, the CDR3 is TGTGCCAGTACCCCCGGGGGGGGGATGGATGAAAAACTGTTTTTT. Translation gives CASTPGGGMDEKLFF.

The chain recombines TRBV19 with TRBJ2-6; 8 bases match TRBD1. V gave up 7 bases and J gave up 3 bases; unmatched junction bases: 8. The CDR3 loop spans 16 amino acids. Germline V gene lookup returns CDR1 LNHDA and CDR2 SQIVND (reference sequence). CDR3: CASTRTGSGGANVLTF. The CDR3 DNA is TGTGCCAGTACTCGGACAGGGTCGGGTGGGGCCAACGTCCTGACTTTC.

The V and J genes are TRBV6-2 or TRBV6-3 and TRBJ2-5, with 7 nucleotides matching TRBD2. This CDR3 has 16 amino acids. V gave up 1 base and J gave up 3 bases; unmatched junction bases: 8. Germline assignment: CDR1 MNHEY and CDR2 SVGEGT. The CDR3 loop reads CASSYFQQGGEETQYF. The CDR3 coding sequence is TGTGCCAGCAGTTACTTCCAGCAGGGAGGGGAAGAGACCCAGTACTTC.

This clone was detected only once. The rearrangement links TRBV10-2 to TRBJ2-3; 15 nucleotides line up with TRBD2. Germline CDR1 and CDR2: WSHSY and SAAADI. Trimming removed 5 bases from V and 0 bases from J; junction bases left unmatched: 9. This CDR3 has 19 residues. Here the CDR3 DNA reads TGCGCCAGCAGTACCGGACTAGCGGGAGGGACTTGGAGCACAGATACGCAGTATTTT. Amino acid sequence: CASSTGLAGGTWSTDTQYF.

Only a few counts were recorded for this clone. V gene TRBV10-3 combines with J gene TRBJ2-7, with D possibly matching TRBD2 (5 bases). The CDR3 is made up of 14 amino acids. Trimming stripped 2 bases from V and 2 bases from J, with 10 bases between. Germline CDR1 and CDR2: ENHRY and SYGVKD. The CDR3 sequence is CAISEERDPYEQYF. Written as DNA, the CDR3 is TGTGCCATCAGTGAGGAGAGGGATCCCTACGAGCAGTACTTC.

The V call is TRBV5-1, the J call TRBJ1-1; D uncertain. Trimming removed 0 bases from V and 3 bases from J, with 6 bases in between. Germline CDR1 is SGHRS and CDR2 is YFSETQ. The CDR3 runs 13 residues. The chain's CDR3 is CASSLGSDTEAFF. The CDR3 nucleotides are TGCGCCAGCAGCTTGGGGTCGGACACTGAAGCTTTCTTT.

The chain combines TRBV5-1 with TRBJ1-1, with D possibly TRBD1 on 5 matching bases. The germline CDR1 and CDR2 sequences are SGHRS and YFSETQ. The V end lost 1 base, the J end lost 5 bases, and 9 bases lay between the germline ends. CDR3 length equals 13 residues. For the CDR3, the DNA is TGCGCCAGCAGCTTGACAGGAGGGACTGAAGCTTTCTTT. Its protein product is CASSLTGGTEAFF.

The gene calls are TRBV29-1 and TRBJ1-1, with D hard to call. V was shortened by 3 bases and J by 3 bases, with 8 bases between the two germline ends. Germline V CDR1 and CDR2: SQVTM, ANQGSEA. The CDR3 extends over 12 amino acids. The CDR3 DNA is TGCAGCGTTGACTCGGGTGACACTGAAGCTTTCTTT. The encoded protein is CSVDSGDTEAFF.

CDR3 protein: CAISDGAGNQPQHF. The DNA of the CDR3 is TGTGCCATCAGTGATGGGGCAGGAAATCAGCCCCAGCATTTT. The V gene is TRBV10-3, the J gene TRBJ1-5, with a possible D match to TRBD1 (5 bases). This CDR3 is built from 14 residues. Trimming took off 3 bases at V and 4 bases at J, with 10 bases between the two ends. Germline CDR1 and CDR2: ENHRY and SYGVKD.

The chain joins TRBV20-1 to TRBJ2-7, with no clear D. The CDR3 length is 11 residues. The V gene lost 1 base and the J gene lost 2 bases, with 3 bases spanning the gap. The germline V gene has CDR1 DFQATT and CDR2 SNEGSKA (reference sequence). Here the CDR3 DNA reads TGCAGTGCTAGAGTTACCTACGAGCAGTACTTC. It yields the protein CSARVTYEQYF.

The gene calls are TRBV15 and TRBJ2-5; D uncertain. Germline assignment: CDR1 LNHNV and CDR2 YYDKDF (reference sequence). This CDR3 spans 15 amino acids. Deletions cut 0 bases from V and 1 base from J, with 9 bases between. Here the CDR3 reads CATSRDSSVQETQYF. The DNA for the CDR3 is TGTGCCACCAGCAGAGATTCGAGTGTCCAAGAGACCCAGTACTTC.

The chain joins TRBV29-1 to TRBJ2-7, with 7 bases fitting TRBD2. Trimming took 2 bases from V and 2 from J; bases not matched to a gene: 3. The CDR3 sequence is 13 residues long. CDR1 SQVTM and CDR2 ANQGSEA come from the germline V gene. The CDR3 here is CSVEIRGAYEQYF. The CDR3 nucleotides are TGCAGCGTTGAAATACGGGGGGCCTACGAGCAGTACTTC.

The chain joins TRBV3-1 (or the pseudogene TRBV3-2) to TRBJ2-3; 10 bases fit TRBD2. The germline V gene has CDR1 LGHDT and CDR2 YNNKEL (reference sequence). J gave up 4 bases and V 3 bases, and 1 base lay outside the gene matches. The CDR3 covers 14 residues. CDR3 bases: TGTGCCAGCAGCCAGAGCGGGAGGGCAGATACGCAGTATTTT. It yields the protein CASSQSGRADTQYF.

This clone was recorded once. Other DNA sequences in this specimen translate into the identical CDR3. The chain links TRBV11-3 to TRBJ2-3; 10 nucleotides align to TRBD1. Per germline, CDR1 SGHNT and CDR2 YENEEA. V shed 5 bases and J 2 bases; nucleotides not matched to a gene: 4. The CDR3 spans 15 residues. CDR3 nucleotides: TGTGCCAGCAGCCCGCGACAGGGGGCCACAGATACGCAGTATTTT. As protein: CASSPRQGATDTQYF.

The genes are TRBV27 and TRBJ2-5; 8 bases match TRBD2. Trimming cost V 5 bases and J 4 bases; bases outside gene matches: 12. Germline V gives CDR1 MNHEY, CDR2 SMNVEV (reference sequence). The length of the CDR3 is 16 residues. The CDR3 region is CASSPRTSPVGETQYF. The CDR3 DNA reads TGTGCCAGCAGTCCTCGGACTAGCCCGGTAGGAGAGACCCAGTACTTC.

V usage is TRBV24-1 and J usage is TRBJ2-1; tentative D call: TRBD1 (6 bases). The V end was cut by 3 bases, the J end by 4 bases, with 6 bases between. Germline lookup yields CDR1 KGHDR and CDR2 SFDVKD. The length of the CDR3 is 13 residues. The CDR3 here is CATSDTGYNEQFF. The CDR3 DNA reads TGTGCCACCAGTGATACAGGGTACAATGAGCAGTTCTTC.

V gene TRBV27 combines with J gene TRBJ2-6, with 10 bases fitting TRBD2. V lost 1 base to trimming and J lost 4 bases; unmatched junction nucleotides: 7. CDR1 and CDR2 from the germline V gene are MNHEY and SMNVEV (reference sequence). The CDR3 loop spans 18 amino acids. The CDR3 protein is CASSLYPSGSTGANVLTF. DNA of the CDR3: TGTGCCAGCAGTTTATACCCTAGCGGGAGCACGGGGGCCAACGTCCTGACTTTC.

V and J are TRBV12-5 and TRBJ1-1; the match to TRBD1 covers 10 bases. Per the germline V gene, CDR1 is LGHNT and CDR2 is FRNRAP. This CDR3 is 13 amino acids long. V was clipped by 1 base and J by 9 bases; unmatched bases: 2. As DNA, the CDR3 is TGTGCTAGTGGTTTGGGGGGACAGGGGAAAGCTTTCTTT. It yields the protein CASGLGGQGKAFF.

This chain joins TRBV30 and TRBJ1-3; 11 bases agree with TRBD1. After removal of 5 bases from V and 4 bases from J, the junction contained 4 bases not matched to a gene. Germline CDR1 reads GTSNPN; CDR2 reads SVGIG (reference sequence). The CDR3 contains 14 residues. CDR3 sequence reads: CAWGTGGNGNTIYF. The CDR3 nucleotides are TGTGCCTGGGGGACAGGGGGGAACGGAAACACCATATATTTT.

This chain uses TRBV19 with TRBJ2-7; a possible D gene is TRBD1 (5 bases). The CDR3 spans 13 residues. The V gene's germline CDR1 is LNHDA and CDR2 SQIVND (reference sequence). Trimming removed 4 bases from V and 0 bases from J, with 7 bases in between. This CDR3 is CASSNRPSYEQYF. CDR3 in DNA: TGTGCCAGTAGTAACAGGCCCTCCTACGAGCAGTACTTC.

V usage is TRBV30 and J usage is TRBJ1-5, with no clear D. Trimming took off 1 base at V and 7 bases at J, with 11 bases between the two ends. This CDR3 has 13 amino acids. Looked up from germline, CDR1 is GTSNPN and CDR2 is SVGIG (reference sequence). CDR3 coding DNA: TGTGCCTGGAGTGCCGAGGCGAGGCAGCCCCAGCATTTT. Translating gives CAWSAEARQPQHF.